These 24 T cell receptor beta chains came from one sample sequenced in a study of radiotherapy plus CTLA-4 blockade in lung cancer. This table comes from immunoSEQ multiplex PCR, and its TCRdb copy is limited to in-frame clones, with some not included. This table holds around 120,000 clones, nearly 80% found once. Sequenced here: peripheral blood, sampled from a patient treated with radiotherapy plus ipilimumab. These receptors came from a human donor with non-small cell lung cancer who had a partial response to radiotherapy plus ipilimumab.

The chain has TRBV7-2 and TRBJ2-7; 8 bases match TRBD1. CDR3 size: 15 residues. J gave up 2 bases and V 1 base, and 4 bases lay outside the gene matches. CDR1 is SGHTA and CDR2 is FQGNSA in the germline V gene. The CDR3 region is CASSLVAGGPYEQYF. CDR3 nucleotides: TGTGCCAGCAGCTTAGTGGCAGGGGGCCCCTACGAGCAGTACTTC.

This clone showed up just once. V usage is TRBV5-1 and J usage is TRBJ1-3; a possible D gene is TRBD1 (6 bases). Germline V gene sequence: CDR1 SGHRS, CDR2 YFSETQ. There are 15 residues in the CDR3. The V end lost 4 bases, the J end lost 4 bases, and 15 bases lay between the germline ends. This CDR3 reads CASSPASQGGNTIYF. CDR3 DNA: TGCGCCAGCAGCCCCGCGTCCCAGGGGGGAAACACCATATATTTT.

V and J are TRBV5-1 and TRBJ2-1; TRBD2 matches 8 bases. Unmatched junction bases numbered 4, after V lost 0 bases and J lost 2 bases. The CDR3 has 16 amino acids. Germline lookup yields CDR1 SGHRS and CDR2 YFSETQ. CDR3 coding DNA: TGCGCCAGCAGCTTGGATGGGACTAGTCCCTACAATGAGCAGTTCTTC. Its protein product is CASSLDGTSPYNEQFF.

The chain uses TRBV4-1 and TRBJ1-2; TRBD1 matches 8 bases. V was clipped by 3 bases and J by 4 bases; unmatched bases: 7. Germline assignment: CDR1 MGHRA and CDR2 YSYEKL. The CDR3 loop spans 15 amino acids. The CDR3 nucleotides are TGCGCCAGCAGCCATACAGGGGGAGAGAGCTATGGCTACACCTTC. Encoded protein: CASSHTGGESYGYTF.

This rearrangement joins TRBV20-1 to TRBJ2-7; 7 nucleotides agree with TRBD1. Germline loops: CDR1 DFQATT, CDR2 SNEGSKA (reference sequence). Losses at the gene ends were 6 bases for V and 4 bases for J; bases not matched to a gene: 3. The CDR3 runs 11 residues. The CDR3 loop reads CSAGTEYEQYF. Written as DNA, the CDR3 is TGCAGTGCGGGGACAGAGTACGAGCAGTACTTC.

V gene TRBV6-1 combines with J gene TRBJ1-1; possibly TRBD1 for D (6 bases). This CDR3 region has 14 residues. Germline-derived CDR1 and CDR2 are MNHNS and SASEGT. V lost 2 bases and J lost 10, with 17 bases in between. Here the CDR3 reads CASSETDRGGSAFF. DNA for the CDR3: TGTGCCAGCAGTGAAACGGACAGAGGGGGTTCAGCTTTCTTT.

The chain carries TRBV4-2 and TRBJ1-4, with a possible D match to TRBD1 (5 bases). Trimming pared 0 bases from V and 8 bases from J, leaving 19 bases between. Germline V gives CDR1 LGHNA, CDR2 YNFKEQ. The CDR3 has 17 residues. The CDR3 protein is CASSQDLTGVSMEKLFF. As DNA, the CDR3 is TGTGCCAGCAGCCAAGATCTAACGGGGGTCTCCATGGAAAAACTGTTTTTT.

This clone has only a few counts. The chain is built from TRBV6-5 and TRBJ2-2; tentatively, D is TRBD2 (5 bases). Trimming pared 5 bases from V and 7 bases from J, leaving 14 bases between. Germline CDR1 reads MNHEY; CDR2 reads SVGAGI. This CDR3 is 14 amino acids long. CDR3 nucleotide sequence: TGTGCCAGCAGTCGACCGTCTAGCTTCGGGGAGCTGTTTTTT. Its protein product is CASSRPSSFGELFF.

The CDR3 is CASSQEPTGGYGYTF. As DNA, the CDR3 is TGCGCCAGCAGCCAAGAACCCACAGGGGGCTATGGCTACACCTTC. The chain has TRBV4-1 and TRBJ1-2, with 8 bases aligning to TRBD1. There are 15 residues in the CDR3. Germline-derived CDR1 and CDR2 are MGHRA and YSYEKL. Trimming removed 0 bases from V and 4 bases from J; junction bases left unmatched: 4.

The gene calls are TRBV10-3 and TRBJ2-3; D is perhaps TRBD2 (6 bases). Germline values: CDR1 ENHRY, CDR2 SYGVKD. The CDR3 extends over 13 amino acids. Trimming cost V 8 bases and J 3 bases, with 12 bases left between them. The CDR3 reads CAIGRLETDTQYF. For the CDR3, the DNA is TGTGCCATCGGGAGGCTCGAAACAGATACGCAGTATTTT.

CDR3 DNA sequence: TGTGCCAGCAGCTTCCTCGGGGGGGTAAGCTCTGGAAACACCATATATTTT. It encodes CASSFLGGVSSGNTIYF. The chain combines TRBV7-9 with TRBJ1-3, with D maybe TRBD1 (5 bases). Germline V gene data show CDR1 as SEHNR and CDR2 as FQNEAQ (reference sequence). The V gene lost 3 bases and the J gene lost 0 bases, with 15 bases spanning the gap. This CDR3 region has 17 residues.

The chain combines TRBV6-6 with TRBJ1-2; D not resolved. Trimming shortened V by 2 bases and J by 2 bases, and 12 bases separated the two germline ends. The CDR3 length is 15 residues. Germline CDR1 MNHNY, CDR2 SVGAGI (reference sequence). CDR3 bases: TGTGCCAGCAGTTACGGTGGAGGGAAGAACTATGGCTACACCTTC. Translation gives CASSYGGGKNYGYTF.

This rearrangement joins TRBV28 to TRBJ1-1, with 8 bases matching TRBD1. The CDR3 extends over 14 amino acids. V was clipped by 4 bases and J by 3 bases; unmatched bases: 4. In germline, CDR1 is MDHEN, CDR2 SYDVKM. DNA for the CDR3: TGTGCCAGCAGTTACAGGGGGGGTTACACTGAAGCTTTCTTT. Protein sequence: CASSYRGGYTEAFF.

The chain carries TRBV30 and TRBJ2-2; D is uncertain. The CDR3 has 14 amino acids. Germline V gene sequence: CDR1 GTSNPN, CDR2 SVGIG (reference sequence). V was clipped by 2 bases and J by 0 bases, with 7 bases between them. Here the CDR3 DNA reads TGTGCCTGGAGTAGCCTACCGAACACCGGGGAGCTGTTTTTT. It encodes CAWSSLPNTGELFF.

This clone was recorded a few times. V is TRBV6-6 and J is TRBJ2-7, with D maybe TRBD2 (5 bases). The V and J ends lost 6 bases and 5 bases respectively, with 11 bases between them. There are 12 residues in the CDR3. Looked up from germline, CDR1 is MNHNY and CDR2 is SVGAGI (reference sequence). The CDR3 loop reads CASSRGANEQYV. The CDR3 bases are TGTGCCAGCAGCCGGGGAGCGAACGAGCAGTACGTC.

The chain links TRBV5-4 to TRBJ1-1; D possibly corresponds to TRBD1 (5 bases). Germline assignment: CDR1 SGHNT and CDR2 YYREEE (reference sequence). This CDR3 is 15 amino acids long. Trimming removed 0 bases at V and 2 bases at J, with 11 bases between. The CDR3 nucleotides read TGTGCCAGCAGCTTGGATCCGGGGGTTAACACTGAAGCTTTCTTT. Translation gives CASSLDPGVNTEAFF.

The V gene is TRBV27, the J gene TRBJ2-1, with 7 bases identical to TRBD2. With V trimmed by 8 bases and J by 3 bases, 4 bases remained unmatched. This CDR3 has 13 residues. The germline CDR1 and CDR2 sequences are MNHEY and SMNVEV (reference sequence). The CDR3 DNA reads as TGTGCCAGCTGGCGGGAGTACTACAATGAGCAGTTCTTC. It specifies CASWREYYNEQFF.

The J gene is TRBJ2-7, the V gene TRBV18; 8 bases map to TRBD1. J was trimmed by 5 bases and V by 7 bases; bases with no gene match: 13. This CDR3 contains 15 residues. The V gene's germline CDR1 is KGHSH and CDR2 LQKENI. DNA of the CDR3: TGTGCCAGCTACCGAACGCATGGACAGGGCCACGAGCAGTACTTC. Translating gives CASYRTHGQGHEQYF.

This sequence joins TRBV27 and TRBJ2-1; maybe TRBD2 (5 bases). The CDR3 has 17 residues. The V and J ends lost 0 bases and 0 bases respectively, with 12 bases between them. Germline CDR1 reads MNHEY; CDR2 reads SMNVEV (reference sequence). For the CDR3, the DNA is TGTGCCAGCAGTTTATCGGGCGGGCGAAGCTCCTACAATGAGCAGTTCTTC. It specifies CASSLSGGRSSYNEQFF.

This clone was picked up a small number of times. V usage is TRBV28 and J usage is TRBJ2-7; maybe TRBD2 (6 bases). CDR3 length equals 14 residues. The germline V and J ends were trimmed by 4 bases and 1 base, with 11 bases remaining between them. Germline V gives CDR1 MDHEN, CDR2 SYDVKM. The CDR3 sequence is CASSYRAGSYEQYV. For the CDR3, the DNA is TGTGCCAGCAGTTATCGAGCGGGTTCCTACGAGCAGTACGTC.

The chain carries TRBV19 and TRBJ1-5; the D gene is possibly TRBD1 (5 bases). Per germline, CDR1 LNHDA and CDR2 SQIVND (reference sequence). The CDR3 consists of 16 residues. Trimming removed 4 bases from V and 7 bases from J, with 20 bases in between. CDR3 sequence: CASSTFKRQFHQPQHF. The CDR3, as DNA: TGTGCCAGTAGTACCTTCAAGAGACAGTTTCACCAGCCCCAGCATTTT.

The chain couples TRBV4-3 to TRBJ2-1, with 8 nucleotides matching TRBD2. V lost 0 bases, J lost 7 bases, and 14 bases stayed unmatched. The CDR3 runs to 18 residues. Per germline, CDR1 LGHNA and CDR2 YSLEER. CDR3 DNA sequence: TGCGCCAGCAGCCAAGAGAGAGCGGGACTAGGTCGTAGAAATGAGCAGTTCTTC. Encoded protein: CASSQERAGLGRRNEQFF.

This clone showed up just once. The rearrangement uses TRBV27 and TRBJ2-7, with D unresolved. The CDR3 is made up of 15 amino acids. The germline gives CDR1 MNHEY, CDR2 SMNVEV (reference sequence). The V end was cut by 4 bases, the J end by 3 bases, with 16 bases between. CDR3 nucleotides: TGTGCCAGCAGTTCCCCCCGGTCCATTGTCTACGAGCAGTACTTC. Amino acid sequence: CASSSPRSIVYEQYF.

This clone has a handful of counts. The J gene is TRBJ2-3, the V gene TRBV6-4, with 13 bases identical to TRBD2. The CDR3 loop spans 17 amino acids. From germline, CDR1 is MRHNA and CDR2 SNTAGT. The V and J ends lost 5 bases and 1 base, in that order; junction bases with no gene match: 6. In nucleotides, the CDR3 is TGTGCCAGCAGTCAAAACGGACTAGCGGGAGGCACAGATACGCAGTATTTT. Its translation: CASSQNGLAGGTDTQYF.